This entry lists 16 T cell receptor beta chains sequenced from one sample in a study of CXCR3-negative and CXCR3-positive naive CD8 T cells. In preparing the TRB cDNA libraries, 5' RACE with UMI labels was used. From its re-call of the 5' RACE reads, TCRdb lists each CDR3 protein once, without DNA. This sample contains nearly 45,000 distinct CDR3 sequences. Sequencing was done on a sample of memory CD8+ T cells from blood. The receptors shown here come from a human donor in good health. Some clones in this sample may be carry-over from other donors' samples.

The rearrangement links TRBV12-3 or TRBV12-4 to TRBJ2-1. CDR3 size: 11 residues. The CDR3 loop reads CASSDYNEQFF.

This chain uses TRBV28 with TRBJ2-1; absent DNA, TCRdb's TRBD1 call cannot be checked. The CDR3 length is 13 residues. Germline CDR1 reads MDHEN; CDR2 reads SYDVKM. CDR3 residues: CASGEKGVNEQFF.

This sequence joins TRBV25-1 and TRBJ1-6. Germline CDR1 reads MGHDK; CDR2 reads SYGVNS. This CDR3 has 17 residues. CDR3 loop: CASSESAVWDLNSPLHF.

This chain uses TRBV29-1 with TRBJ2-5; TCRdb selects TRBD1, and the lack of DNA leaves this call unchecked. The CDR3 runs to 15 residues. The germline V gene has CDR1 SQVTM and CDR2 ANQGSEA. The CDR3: CSVDLGGTYQETQYF.

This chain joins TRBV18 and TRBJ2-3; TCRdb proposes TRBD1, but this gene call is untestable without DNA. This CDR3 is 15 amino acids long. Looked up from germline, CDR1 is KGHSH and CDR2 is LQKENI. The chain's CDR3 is CASSPKGQGTDTQYF.

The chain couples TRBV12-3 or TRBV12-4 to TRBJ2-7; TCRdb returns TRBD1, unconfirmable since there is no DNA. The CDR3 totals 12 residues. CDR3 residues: CASSQGSLEQYF.

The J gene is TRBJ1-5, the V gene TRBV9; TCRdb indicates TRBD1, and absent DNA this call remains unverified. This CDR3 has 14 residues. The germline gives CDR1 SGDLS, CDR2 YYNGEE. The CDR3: CASSRGAPGQPQHF.

The CDR3 is CASSPITSGGYNEQFF. The chain carries TRBV28 and TRBJ2-1; TCRdb designates TRBD2, a call that cannot be tested without DNA. The germline V gene has CDR1 MDHEN and CDR2 SYDVKM. The CDR3 contains 16 residues.

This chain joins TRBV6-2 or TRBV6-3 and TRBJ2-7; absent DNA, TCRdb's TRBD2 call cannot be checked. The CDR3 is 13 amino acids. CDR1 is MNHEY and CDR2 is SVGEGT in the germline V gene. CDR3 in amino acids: CAGGLADSYEQYF.

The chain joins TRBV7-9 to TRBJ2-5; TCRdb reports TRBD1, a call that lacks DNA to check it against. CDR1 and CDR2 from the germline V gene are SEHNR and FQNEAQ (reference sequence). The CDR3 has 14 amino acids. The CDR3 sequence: CASSSDTRRETQYF.

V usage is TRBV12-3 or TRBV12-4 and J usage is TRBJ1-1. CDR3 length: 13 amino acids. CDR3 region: CASTLGTNTEAFF.

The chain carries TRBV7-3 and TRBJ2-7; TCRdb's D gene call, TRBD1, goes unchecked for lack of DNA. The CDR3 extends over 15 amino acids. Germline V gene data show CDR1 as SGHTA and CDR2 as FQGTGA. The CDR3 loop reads CASSLSGDSSYEQYF.

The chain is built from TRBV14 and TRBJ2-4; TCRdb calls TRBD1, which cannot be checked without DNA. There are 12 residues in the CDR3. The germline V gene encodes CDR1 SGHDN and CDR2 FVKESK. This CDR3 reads CASSHQGFIQYF.

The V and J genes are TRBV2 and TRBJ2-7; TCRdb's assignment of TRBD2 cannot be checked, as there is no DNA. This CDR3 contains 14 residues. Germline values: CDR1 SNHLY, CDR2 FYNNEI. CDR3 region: CASSERGRVDEQYF.

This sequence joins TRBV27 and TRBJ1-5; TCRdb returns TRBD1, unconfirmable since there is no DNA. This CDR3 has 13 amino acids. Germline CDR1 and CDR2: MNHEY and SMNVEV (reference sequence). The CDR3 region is CASSLKGIQPQHF.

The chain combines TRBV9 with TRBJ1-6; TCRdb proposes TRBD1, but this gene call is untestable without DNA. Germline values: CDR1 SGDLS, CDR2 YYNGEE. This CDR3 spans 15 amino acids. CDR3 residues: CASSVATGGNSPLHF.